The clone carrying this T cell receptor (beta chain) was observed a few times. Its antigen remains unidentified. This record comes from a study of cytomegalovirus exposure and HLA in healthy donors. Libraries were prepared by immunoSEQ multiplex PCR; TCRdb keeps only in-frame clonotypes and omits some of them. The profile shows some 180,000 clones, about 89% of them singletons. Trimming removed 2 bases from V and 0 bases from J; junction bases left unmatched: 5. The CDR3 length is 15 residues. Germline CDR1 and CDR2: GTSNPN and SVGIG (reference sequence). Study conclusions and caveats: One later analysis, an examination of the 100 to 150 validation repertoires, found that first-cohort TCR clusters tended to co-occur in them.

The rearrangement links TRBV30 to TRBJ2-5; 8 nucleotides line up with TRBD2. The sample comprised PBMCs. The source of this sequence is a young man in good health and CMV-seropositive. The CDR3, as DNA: TGTGCCTGGAGTATAGGCGGGGGGTACCAAGAGACCCAGTACTTC. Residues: CAWSIGGGYQETQYF.